The TCR beta chain described here comes from a study of brain T cells in children with intractable seizures. Germline lookup yields CDR1 SGHRS and CDR2 YFSETQ. J lost 1 base, V lost 0 bases, and 1 base had no gene match. The CDR3 totals 16 residues. The data were produced by immunoSEQ multiplex PCR, yet TCRdb's version contains in-frame clones alone and is incomplete. The table records tens of thousands of clones, 90% to 96% of them present only once. The source material was peripheral blood, sampled at surgery. The V call is TRBV5-1, the J call TRBJ2-5, with 12 bases identical to TRBD2. This clonotype was obtained from a boy under two years old with focal cortical dysplasia and intractable seizures. This CDR3 is CASSLVLAGGQETQYF. CDR3 DNA: TGCGCCAGCAGCTTGGTACTAGCGGGGGGCCAAGAGACCCAGTACTTC. The full variable domain, completed using reference TRBV5-1 and TRBJ2-5, is KAGVTQTPRYLIKTRGQQVTLSCSPISGHRSVSWYQQTPGQGLQFLFEYFSETQRNKGNFPGRFSGRQFSNSRSEMNVSTLELGDSALYLCASSLVLAGGQETQYFGPGTRLLVL.